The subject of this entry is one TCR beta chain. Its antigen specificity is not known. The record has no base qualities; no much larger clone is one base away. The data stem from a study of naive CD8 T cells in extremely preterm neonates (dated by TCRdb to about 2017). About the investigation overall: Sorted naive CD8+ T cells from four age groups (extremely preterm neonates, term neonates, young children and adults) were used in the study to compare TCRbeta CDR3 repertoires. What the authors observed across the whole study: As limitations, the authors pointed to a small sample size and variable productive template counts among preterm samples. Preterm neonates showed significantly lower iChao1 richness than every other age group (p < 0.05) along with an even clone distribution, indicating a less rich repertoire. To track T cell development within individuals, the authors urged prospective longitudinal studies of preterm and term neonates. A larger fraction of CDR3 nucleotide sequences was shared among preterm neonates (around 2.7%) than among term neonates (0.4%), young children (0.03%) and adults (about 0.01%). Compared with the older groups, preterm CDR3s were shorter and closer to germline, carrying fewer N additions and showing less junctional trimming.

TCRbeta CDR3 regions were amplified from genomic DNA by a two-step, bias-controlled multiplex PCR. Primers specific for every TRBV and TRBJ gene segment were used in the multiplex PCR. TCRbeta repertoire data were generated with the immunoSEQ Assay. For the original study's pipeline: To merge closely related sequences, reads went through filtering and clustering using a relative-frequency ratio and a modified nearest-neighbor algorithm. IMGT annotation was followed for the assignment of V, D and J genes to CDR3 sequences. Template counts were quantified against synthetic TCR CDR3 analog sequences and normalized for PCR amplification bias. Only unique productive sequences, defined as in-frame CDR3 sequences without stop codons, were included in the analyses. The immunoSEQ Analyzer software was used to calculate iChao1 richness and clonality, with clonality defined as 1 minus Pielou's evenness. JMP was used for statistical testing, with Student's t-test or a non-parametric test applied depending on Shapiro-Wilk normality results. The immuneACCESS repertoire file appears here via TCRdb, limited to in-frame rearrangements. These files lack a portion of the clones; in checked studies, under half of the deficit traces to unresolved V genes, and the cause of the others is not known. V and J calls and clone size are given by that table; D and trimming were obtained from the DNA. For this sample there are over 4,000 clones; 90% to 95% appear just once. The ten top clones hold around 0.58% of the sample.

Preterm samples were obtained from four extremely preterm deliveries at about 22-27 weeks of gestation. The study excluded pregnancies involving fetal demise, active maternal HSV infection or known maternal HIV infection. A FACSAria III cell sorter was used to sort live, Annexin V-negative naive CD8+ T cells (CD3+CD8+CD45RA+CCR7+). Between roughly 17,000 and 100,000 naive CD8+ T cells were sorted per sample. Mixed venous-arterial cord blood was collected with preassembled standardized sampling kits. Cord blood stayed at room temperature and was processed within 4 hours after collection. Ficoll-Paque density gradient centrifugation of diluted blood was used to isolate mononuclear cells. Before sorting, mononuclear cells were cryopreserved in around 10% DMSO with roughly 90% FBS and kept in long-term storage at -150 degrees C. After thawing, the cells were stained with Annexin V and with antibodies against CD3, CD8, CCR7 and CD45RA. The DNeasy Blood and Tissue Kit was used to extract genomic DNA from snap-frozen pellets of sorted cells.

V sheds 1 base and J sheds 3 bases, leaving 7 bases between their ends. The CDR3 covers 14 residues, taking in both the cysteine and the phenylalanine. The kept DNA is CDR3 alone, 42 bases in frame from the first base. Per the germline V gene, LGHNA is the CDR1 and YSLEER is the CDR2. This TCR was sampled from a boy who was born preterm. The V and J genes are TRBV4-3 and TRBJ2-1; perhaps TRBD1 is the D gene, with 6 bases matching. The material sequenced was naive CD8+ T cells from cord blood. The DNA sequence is TGCGCCAGCAGCCAAGCAGGGGACTACAATGAGCAGTTCTTC. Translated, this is CASSQAGDYNEQFF.